This entry lists 8 T cell receptor beta chains sequenced from one sample in a study of cytomegalovirus exposure and HLA in healthy donors. PCR involved 60 Vbeta and 13 Jbeta primers. Only in-frame clones appear in the TCRdb table, and some are missing; sequencing was by immunoSEQ multiplex PCR. The table includes 130,000 to 150,000 clones, roughly three quarters detected once. The sequenced material came from PBMCs. The receptors stem from a woman aged 45-59 years in good health and CMV-seronegative.

J is TRBJ1-2 and V is TRBV5-4, with 7 bases identical to TRBD1. CDR1 SGHNT and CDR2 YYREEE come from the germline V gene (reference sequence). There are 14 residues in the CDR3. Losses at the gene ends were 1 base for V and 6 bases for J; bases not matched to a gene: 6. The CDR3 DNA reads TGTGCCAGCAGCTTGAAGGGGGCTGGTCATGGCTACACCTTC. It yields the protein CASSLKGAGHGYTF.

This chain links TRBV27 with TRBJ2-1; 8 nucleotides line up with TRBD1. The V and J ends lost 5 bases and 7 bases, in that order; junction bases with no gene match: 10. Germline values: CDR1 MNHEY, CDR2 SMNVEV (reference sequence). The CDR3 runs 15 residues. CDR3 nucleotide sequence: TGTGCCAGCAGTGCAGGGACAGGAATATCGAATGAGCAGTTCTTC. Amino acids: CASSAGTGISNEQFF.

Only one count was recorded for this clone. This sequence joins TRBV9 and TRBJ2-3; 7 bases line up with TRBD2. V lost 3 bases and J lost 3; bases outside the gene matches: 10. Germline values: CDR1 SGDLS, CDR2 YYNGEE. The CDR3 is 16 residues long. CDR3 amino acids: CASSASPRGETDTQYF. The CDR3 DNA follows: TGTGCCAGCAGCGCAAGTCCCCGGGGGGAAACAGATACGCAGTATTTT.

This chain uses TRBV6-1 with TRBJ2-7; 14 positions match TRBD2. This CDR3 spans 13 amino acids. V lost 10 bases, J lost 5 bases, and 4 bases stayed unmatched. Germline V gene lookup returns CDR1 MNHNS and CDR2 SASEGT. CDR3 protein: CATRLAGGNEQYF. DNA of the CDR3: TGTGCCACCAGACTAGCGGGGGGGAACGAGCAGTACTTC.

The gene calls are TRBV7-6 and TRBJ2-2; TRBD2 is a possible D gene (5 bases). This CDR3 has 19 amino acids. The ends were cut back, 4 bases at V and 0 bases at J, with 21 bases in the middle. Germline V CDR1 and CDR2: SGHVS, FNYEAQ. The CDR3 here is CASSSLRSGRSSNTGELFF. The CDR3 nucleotides are TGTGCCAGCAGCTCCCTCAGGAGCGGCAGGAGCTCGAACACCGGGGAGCTGTTTTTT.

The V call is TRBV19, the J call TRBJ2-2; 10 nucleotides agree with TRBD2. This CDR3 has 16 residues. Germline CDR1 LNHDA, CDR2 SQIVND (reference sequence). After removal of 2 bases from V and 5 bases from J, the junction contained 5 bases not matched to a gene. Written as DNA, the CDR3 is TGTGCCAGTAGTATAAGAGCGGGGGGGATAACCGGGGAGCTGTTTTTT. It yields the protein CASSIRAGGITGELFF.

The chain combines TRBV6-1 with TRBJ1-1, with D maybe TRBD1 (6 bases). Per the germline V gene, CDR1 is MNHNS and CDR2 is SASEGT. Between the trimmed V and J ends, which lost 6 bases and 5 bases, there was a span of 13 bases. The CDR3 sequence is 13 residues long. CDR3 sequence (DNA): TGTGCCAGCAGGGGACACGGGGAAACTGAAGCTTTCTTT. Its translation: CASRGHGETEAFF.

This clone is medium-sized in the sample. The rearrangement joins TRBV4-3 to TRBJ2-7; 9 bases agree with TRBD2. This CDR3 is built from 17 residues. Per the germline V gene, CDR1 is LGHNA and CDR2 is YSLEER. Trimming at V came to 1 base and at J to 4 bases, leaving 11 bases not matched to a gene. CDR3 sequence: CASSQAAGGIAQYEQYF. CDR3 in DNA: TGCGCCAGCAGCCAAGCTGCGGGGGGGATAGCCCAGTACGAGCAGTACTTC.